The clone carrying this T cell receptor beta chain was detected only a few times. Its antigen is as yet unknown. A read error is possible here, since a much larger clone lies one base away. The sample belongs to a study of breast tumors, draining lymph nodes, adjacent tissues. Findings of the study overall: Most tumor T cells seemingly derive from lymph node, then expand in tumor.

Axillary draining lymph nodes of breast cancer patients supplied the node samples. The CDR3 has 12 residues. The germline CDR1 and CDR2 sequences are SEHNR and FQNEAQ (reference sequence). V was clipped by 8 bases and J by 12 bases, with 16 bases between them. Each CDR3 protein is one row after TCRdb ran MiXCR on the multiplex PCR reads. The data contain around 230,000 distinct CDR3 sequences, approximately 31% of them singletons. The V call is TRBV7-9, the J call TRBJ1-4, with D possibly matching TRBD1 (5 bases). Sequencing used axillary lymph node tissue. This clonotype was obtained from a female donor with breast cancer. Some clones in this sample may be carry-over from other donors' samples. Written as DNA, the CDR3 is TGTGCCAGCCAGGGCAGGGAAGAAGAACTGTTTTTT. Encoded protein: CASQGREEELFF.